This passage covers 26 T cell receptor beta chains from one sample sequenced in a study of beta chain features in type 1 diabetes. These receptors lack a known antigen. Study results and limitations: TCRB CDR3s were moderately but significantly shorter in Type 1 diabetes patients in all four CD4+ subsets.

Of the isolated RNA, all was reverse transcribed, and so the sequenced material was expressed TCRB transcripts. Produced via immunoSEQ multiplex PCR; TCRdb's table is partial and in-frame only. The sample carries 640,000 or so clones, under 15% recorded once. The specimen sequenced was naive CD4+ T cells from blood. All receptors derive from a man younger than 35 with type 1 diabetes.

The table lists this clone with a few counts. V is TRBV7-9 and J is TRBJ2-7; D remains ambiguous. Trimming stripped 5 bases from V and 5 bases from J, with 10 bases between. CDR3 length: 12 residues. Germline values: CDR1 SEHNR, CDR2 FQNEAQ (reference sequence). The CDR3 coding sequence is TGTGCCAGCAGCGCGATTTACGACGAGCAGTACTTC. Its protein is CASSAIYDEQYF.

The sample holds a few counts of this clone. V usage is TRBV30 and J usage is TRBJ1-5; D may be TRBD1 (5 bases). The V and J ends lost 2 bases and 7 bases respectively, with 12 bases between them. In germline, CDR1 is GTSNPN, CDR2 SVGIG (reference sequence). This CDR3 has 13 residues. The CDR3 spells CAWSQGWLQPQHF. CDR3 nucleotide sequence: TGTGCCTGGAGTCAGGGATGGCTGCAGCCCCAGCATTTT.

V is TRBV27 and J is TRBJ1-1; the D is unclear. Germline V gene data show CDR1 as MNHEY and CDR2 as SMNVEV (reference sequence). Trimming removed 5 bases from V and 2 bases from J, with 12 bases in between. The CDR3 has 14 amino acids. CDR3 sequence: CASSVRYTNTEAFF. CDR3 DNA: TGTGCCAGCAGTGTACGATATACTAACACTGAAGCTTTCTTT.

This clone has just a few counts. The CDR3 here is CASGRVYEQYF. In DNA, the CDR3 is TGTGCCTCGGGGAGGGTGTACGAGCAGTACTTC. The V call is TRBV30, the J call TRBJ2-7; 7 bases match TRBD2. The germline gives CDR1 GTSNPN, CDR2 SVGIG (reference sequence). The V and J ends lost 7 bases and 4 bases, in that order; junction bases with no gene match: 4. This CDR3 is 11 amino acids long.

In DNA, the CDR3 is TGTGCCTGGGTGATCGACGGTGATTCCTACGAGCAGTACTTC. It yields the protein CAWVIDGDSYEQYF. This chain links TRBV30 with TRBJ2-7; D uncertain. This CDR3 has 14 amino acids. Looked up from germline, CDR1 is GTSNPN and CDR2 is SVGIG (reference sequence). The V gene lost 5 bases and the J gene lost 1 base, with 15 bases spanning the gap.

This clone was seen a handful of times. The chain links TRBV5-4 to TRBJ2-2; D tentatively fits TRBD1 or TRBD2 (7 bases each). CDR1 is SGHNT and CDR2 is YYREEE in the germline V gene (reference sequence). The CDR3 covers 15 residues. Trimming took 4 bases from V and 5 from J, leaving 15 bases between them. This CDR3 reads CASSQGGRRTGELFF. DNA for the CDR3: TGTGCCAGCAGCCAGGGGGGGCGCAGAACCGGGGAGCTGTTTTTT.

Only a few counts were recorded for this clone. The V and J genes are TRBV4-1 and TRBJ2-5; D remains ambiguous. V lost 5 bases to trimming and J lost 4 bases, with 11 bases between them. The germline V gene encodes CDR1 MGHRA and CDR2 YSYEKL. This CDR3 is 13 amino acids long. CDR3 in DNA: TGCGCCAGCAGCGTAGCTATGGGAGAGACCCAGTACTTC. Protein product: CASSVAMGETQYF.

This clone has more than one count but fewer than ten. The chain carries TRBV4-2 and TRBJ2-3; 10 bases align to TRBD1. Germline V gene lookup returns CDR1 LGHNA and CDR2 YNFKEQ. Trimming cost V 1 base and J 4 bases; bases outside gene matches: 5. The CDR3 runs 16 residues. CDR3 amino acids: CASSQAGQGIPDTQYF. CDR3 coding DNA: TGTGCCAGCAGCCAAGCGGGACAGGGGATCCCAGATACGCAGTATTTT.

The gene calls are TRBV18 and TRBJ2-4, with D possibly matching TRBD1 (6 bases). From germline, CDR1 is KGHSH and CDR2 LQKENI. The CDR3 contains 13 residues. V was cut by 4 bases and J by 5 bases, with 9 bases left in between. In DNA form, the CDR3 reads TGTGCCAGCTCACTCCGACAGGAAAACATTCAGTACTTC. As protein: CASSLRQENIQYF. Full variable domain (missing parts from reference TRBV18 and TRBJ2-4): NAGVMQNPRHLVRRRGQEARLRCSPMKGHSHVYWYRQLPEEGLKFMVYLQKENIIDESGMPKERFSAEFPKEGPSILRIQQVVRGDSAAYFCASSLRQENIQYFGAGTRLSVL.

About this clone itself: Other DNA sequences from this sample encode an identical CDR3 as well. The rearrangement joins TRBV2 to TRBJ2-7; possible D gene TRBD2, 6 bases. The germline V and J ends were trimmed by 3 bases and 3 bases, with 6 bases remaining between them. Germline V lookup: CDR1 SNHLY, CDR2 FYNNEI. This CDR3 has 12 amino acids. The CDR3 nucleotides are TGTGCCAGCAGTGAGGAGGGCTACGAGCAGTACTTC. This translates into CASSEEGYEQYF.

In its sample, this clone was seen a few times. The V and J genes are TRBV4-2 and TRBJ2-2, with 8 bases identical to TRBD1. This CDR3 has 16 amino acids. V was pared by 2 bases and J by 0 bases, with 2 bases of the junction left unmatched. Per the germline V gene, CDR1 is LGHNA and CDR2 is YNFKEQ. As DNA, the CDR3 is TGTGCCAGCAGCCAACCCAGGGGGCCGAACACCGGGGAGCTGTTTTTT. Its protein product is CASSQPRGPNTGELFF.

The CDR3 DNA reads TGTGCCACCAGCAGAGTTAGTCTGGGGGTTACCAAAAACATTCAGTACTTC. Its protein product is CATSRVSLGVTKNIQYF. V and J are TRBV15 and TRBJ2-4; D may be TRBD1 or TRBD2 (5 bases each). The V and J ends lost 1 base and 2 bases respectively, with 15 bases between them. Germline CDR1 and CDR2: LNHNV and YYDKDF (reference sequence). This CDR3 spans 17 amino acids.

This clone was detected a few times. The gene calls are TRBV30 and TRBJ1-2; no clear D. V lost 8 bases to trimming and J lost 0 bases, with 22 bases between them. CDR1 and CDR2 (germline): GTSNPN, SVGIG (reference sequence). The CDR3 contains 16 residues. The CDR3 nucleotides are TGTGCCCTCCGGGAGGTCGCGGGTGAACCTAACTATGGCTACACCTTC. Its translation: CALREVAGEPNYGYTF.

This clone was seen repeatedly, ten times or more. The chain uses TRBV28 and TRBJ2-6, with D unclear. The germline V gene has CDR1 MDHEN and CDR2 SYDVKM. Trimming cost V 5 bases and J 0 bases, with 2 bases left between them. This CDR3 has 13 amino acids. CDR3 protein: CASSISGANVLTF. The CDR3, as DNA: TGTGCCAGCAGTATCTCTGGGGCCAACGTCCTGACTTTC.

The rearrangement joins TRBV25-1 to TRBJ2-7; tentative D call: TRBD1 (5 bases). Deletions cut 3 bases from V and 4 bases from J, with 10 bases between. The length of the CDR3 is 13 residues. Germline V gene lookup returns CDR1 MGHDK and CDR2 SYGVNS. The CDR3 here is CASSDPGKYEQYF. In DNA form, the CDR3 reads TGTGCCAGCAGTGACCCAGGGAAATACGAGCAGTACTTC.

V gene TRBV6-5 combines with J gene TRBJ1-5, with TRBD1 as a possible D gene (6 bases). Trimming took off 5 bases at V and 2 bases at J, with 10 bases between the two ends. The length of the CDR3 is 14 residues. The germline V gene has CDR1 MNHEY and CDR2 SVGAGI. CDR3 sequence reads: CASSTSGGNQPQHF. DNA for the CDR3: TGTGCCAGCAGTACTTCAGGGGGCAATCAGCCCCAGCATTTT.

The chain joins TRBV7-9 to TRBJ2-5; D perhaps matches TRBD2 (5 bases). Germline V gene lookup returns CDR1 SEHNR and CDR2 FQNEAQ (reference sequence). V lost 5 bases and J 5 bases, leaving 24 bases between the germline ends. The CDR3 runs 17 residues. The CDR3 spells CASSRIPGNRLAETQYF. Here the CDR3 DNA reads TGTGCCAGCAGCCGAATTCCGGGGAATCGCTTGGCGGAGACCCAGTACTTC.

There are a few counts of this clone. Here the CDR3 DNA reads TGTGCCAGCTCACCAAGCTACATGAACACTGAAGCTTTCTTT. Amino acid sequence: CASSPSYMNTEAFF. V usage is TRBV18 and J usage is TRBJ1-1; no clear D gene. Germline-derived CDR1 and CDR2 are KGHSH and LQKENI. Trimming left V 2 bases short and J 0 bases short, with 7 bases between. This CDR3 has 14 amino acids.

This clone was counted between two and nine times. This chain connects TRBV7-6 to TRBJ2-1; D unclear. CDR1 is SGHVS and CDR2 is FNYEAQ in the germline V gene. V was trimmed by 1 base and J by 5 bases, leaving 15 bases between them. This CDR3 comprises 16 residues. In nucleotides, the CDR3 is TGTGCCAGCAGCTTAGTCCCGACGGACCCTCACAATGAGCAGTTCTTC. Translating gives CASSLVPTDPHNEQFF.

V gene TRBV4-1 combines with J gene TRBJ2-1, with 10 nucleotides matching TRBD2. The ends lost 5 bases at V and 12 bases at J; junction bases unmatched: 13. This CDR3 spans 15 amino acids. Germline CDR1 and CDR2: MGHRA and YSYEKL. DNA of the CDR3: TGCGCCAGCAGCAGCCCTGTGGTAGCGGGGGGCCTGCAGTTCTTC. Its protein is CASSSPVVAGGLQFF.

This clone was recorded a few times. This rearrangement joins TRBV6-1 to TRBJ1-4; no reliable D call. The CDR3 loop spans 14 amino acids. Germline CDR1 reads MNHNS; CDR2 reads SASEGT. V lost 3 bases and J 1 base, leaving 6 bases between the germline ends. The CDR3 region has the DNA TGTGCCAGCAGTGATGAGGGAACTAATGAAAAACTGTTTTTT. It specifies CASSDEGTNEKLFF.

On this clone: The same CDR3 arises from other DNA sequences in this sample as well. The chain employs TRBV5-1 and TRBJ2-5; 8 positions agree with TRBD1. This CDR3 has 14 residues. Germline loops: CDR1 SGHRS, CDR2 YFSETQ. With 5 bases clipped from V and 1 base from J, the junction kept 4 bases outside the gene matches. The CDR3 loop reads CASRRTGSQETQYF. CDR3 bases: TGCGCCAGCAGGAGGACAGGGAGCCAAGAGACCCAGTACTTC.

In its sample, this clone was seen a few times. Different DNA sequences within this sample yield the same CDR3. The chain carries TRBV29-1 and TRBJ2-3; no clear D. The ends were cut back, 3 bases at V and 4 bases at J, with 8 bases in the middle. From germline, CDR1 is SQVTM and CDR2 ANQGSEA. This CDR3 comprises 12 residues. CDR3: CSVDGLADTQYF. CDR3 nucleotide sequence: TGCAGCGTTGATGGGTTGGCAGATACGCAGTATTTT.

CDR3 in DNA: TGTGCCAGCATGGCGGAGCTCAGTAGCAATCAGCCCCAGCATTTT. It translates to CASMAELSSNQPQHF. The chain has TRBV9 and TRBJ1-5; the D is unclear. The ends were cut back, 6 bases at V and 0 bases at J, with 13 bases in the middle. The CDR3 length is 15 residues. Germline loops: CDR1 SGDLS, CDR2 YYNGEE.

The chain uses TRBV6-1 and TRBJ1-4; D is possibly TRBD1 (6 bases). In germline, CDR1 is MNHNS, CDR2 SASEGT. The CDR3 is made up of 14 amino acids. Trimming took 4 bases from V and 9 from J, leaving 15 bases between them. The CDR3 sequence: CASSALDSSKKLFF. CDR3 nucleotide sequence: TGTGCCAGCAGTGCCCTGGACAGCTCGAAAAAACTGTTTTTT.

The V call is TRBV2, the J call TRBJ1-5, with 8 bases that match TRBD1. CDR1 is SNHLY, CDR2 FYNNEI, per germline. CDR3 length equals 16 residues. The J segment lost 7 bases and the V segment lost 1 base, leaving 9 bases of the junction unmatched. In DNA, the CDR3 is TGTGCCAGCAGTGAAGGGGGGCAGGGGGCTTTCCAGCCCCAGCATTTT. It codes for CASSEGGQGAFQPQHF.